Each of the 17 T cell receptor beta chains below was sequenced from the same sample in a study of blood T cell repertoires in COVID-19. The data were produced by immunoSEQ multiplex PCR, yet TCRdb's version contains in-frame clones alone and is incomplete. The table shows 130,000 or so clones, with roughly four fifths occurring only once. Sequencing was done on a sample of PBMCs or T cells enriched from blood (not recorded which). These receptors came from a man aged 35-49 years with acute COVID-19.

The chain carries TRBV7-2 and TRBJ2-7, with 14 bases identical to TRBD2. With 5 bases clipped from V and 2 bases from J, the junction kept 5 bases outside the gene matches. The CDR3 is made up of 16 amino acids. Germline V lookup: CDR1 SGHTA, CDR2 FQGNSA. The CDR3 nucleotides are TGTGCCAGCAGCCCGGGGGGACTAGCGGGGGCCTACGAGCAGTACTTC. Protein sequence: CASSPGGLAGAYEQYF.

This chain connects TRBV7-3 to TRBJ2-2, with D possibly matching TRBD1 (6 bases). The CDR3 extends over 13 amino acids. The germline V and J ends were trimmed by 4 bases and 6 bases, with 9 bases remaining between them. From germline, CDR1 is SGHTA and CDR2 FQGTGA. The CDR3 here is CASSSGVAGELFF. The CDR3 DNA reads TGTGCCAGCAGCTCAGGGGTTGCCGGGGAGCTGTTTTTT.

This sequence joins TRBV9 and TRBJ2-2; no definite D call. The CDR3 consists of 13 residues. CDR1 SGDLS and CDR2 YYNGEE come from the germline V gene. Between the trimmed V and J ends, which lost 0 bases and 6 bases, there was a span of 6 bases. CDR3 amino acids: CASSVAVSGELFF. The CDR3 DNA sequence: TGTGCCAGCAGCGTAGCAGTTTCCGGGGAGCTGTTTTTT.

This clone was seen a single time. The V call is TRBV10-3, the J call TRBJ1-1, with D possibly TRBD1 on 5 matching bases. In germline, CDR1 is ENHRY, CDR2 SYGVKD. V gave up 11 bases and J gave up 4 bases, with 17 bases separating them. The length of the CDR3 is 13 residues. In DNA form, the CDR3 reads TGTGCCTCAAGCGGGGGGAGAAGCACTGAAGCTTTCTTT. It encodes CASSGGRSTEAFF.

V gene TRBV29-1 combines with J gene TRBJ2-7, with 7 bases identical to TRBD2. The CDR3 is 14 amino acids. CDR1 SQVTM and CDR2 ANQGSEA come from the germline V gene. After removal of 6 bases from V and 0 bases from J, the junction contained 8 bases not matched to a gene. CDR3 loop: CSVLTGGSSYEQYF. The CDR3 DNA reads TGCAGCGTCCTTACCGGGGGGAGCTCCTACGAGCAGTACTTC.

This sequence joins TRBV18 and TRBJ2-3, with TRBD2 matching over 12 bases. CDR3 length equals 15 residues. The germline V gene has CDR1 KGHSH and CDR2 LQKENI. V lost 3 bases to trimming and J lost 4 bases; unmatched junction nucleotides: 2. The CDR3 DNA reads TGTGCCAGCTCACCCGCTAGCGGGAGGGCAGATACGCAGTATTTT. Translating it yields CASSPASGRADTQYF.

This chain connects TRBV6-5 to TRBJ2-5, with TRBD2 identical over 9 bases. The V segment lost 5 bases and the J segment 5 bases; nucleotides outside the gene matches: 9. There are 15 residues in the CDR3. In germline, CDR1 is MNHEY, CDR2 SVGAGI. The CDR3, as DNA: TGTGCCAGCAGTCTTCGTAGCGGGGGCGGGGAGACCCAGTACTTC. Its protein is CASSLRSGGGETQYF.

The chain links TRBV13 to TRBJ2-1, with 7 nucleotides matching TRBD2. The V segment lost 2 bases and the J segment 7 bases; nucleotides outside the gene matches: 5. Germline V gene sequence: CDR1 PRHDT, CDR2 FYEKMQ (reference sequence). This CDR3 comprises 14 residues. In DNA, the CDR3 is TGTGCCAGCAGCTTAACGGGGGGTGGTAATGAGCAGTTCTTC. It specifies CASSLTGGGNEQFF. The entire variable domain, with the rest obtained from reference TRBV13 and TRBJ2-1, is as follows: AAGVIQSPRHLIKEKRETATLKCYPIPRHDTVYWYQQGPGQDPQFLISFYEKMQSDKGSIPDRFSAQQFSDYHSELNMSSLELGDSALYFCASSLTGGGNEQFFGPGTRLTVL.

The chain employs TRBV5-6 and TRBJ2-3, with D possibly matching TRBD2 (6 bases). The CDR3 contains 16 residues. CDR1 is SGHDT and CDR2 is YYEEEE in the germline V gene. The V gene lost 2 bases and the J gene lost 5 bases, with 18 bases spanning the gap. The CDR3 loop is CASSLAGTPGRDTQYF. CDR3 in DNA: TGTGCCAGCAGCTTAGCCGGGACTCCCGGGAGAGATACGCAGTATTTT.

The V call is TRBV14, the J call TRBJ1-6; 7 bases agree with TRBD1. Losses at the gene ends were 0 bases for V and 9 bases for J; bases not matched to a gene: 5. Germline V gene lookup returns CDR1 SGHDN and CDR2 FVKESK. This CDR3 contains 15 residues. CDR3 nucleotide sequence: TGTGCCAGCAGCCAAGACAGGGGGGCTTCTTCACCCCTCCACTTT. The encoded protein is CASSQDRGASSPLHF. The complete variable domain, with remaining parts taken from reference TRBV14 and TRBJ1-6, reads EAGVTQFPSHSVIEKGQTVTLRCDPISGHDNLYWYRRVMGKEIKFLLHFVKESKQDESGMPNNRFLAERTGGTYSTLKVQPAELEDSGVYFCASSQDRGASSPLHFGNGTRLTVT.

V gene TRBV7-2 combines with J gene TRBJ2-7, with 9 bases aligning to TRBD1. The CDR3 totals 15 residues. J lost 5 bases, V lost 3 bases, and 8 bases had no gene match. The germline CDR1 and CDR2 sequences are SGHTA and FQGNSA. The CDR3 DNA is TGTGCCAGCAGCTTTCGGACAGGGGCAAGGGACGAGCAGTACTTC. The encoded protein is CASSFRTGARDEQYF.

This sequence joins TRBV24-1 and TRBJ2-1; a weak D match, TRBD2 (5 bases). The germline V and J ends were trimmed by 6 bases and 4 bases, with 9 bases remaining between them. This CDR3 has 13 amino acids. Germline V gives CDR1 KGHDR, CDR2 SFDVKD. The CDR3 DNA sequence: TGTGCCACCAGTCCAGGACTTTACAATGAGCAGTTCTTC. It translates to CATSPGLYNEQFF.

The rearrangement links TRBV2 to TRBJ1-4, with D maybe TRBD1 (6 bases). Germline CDR1 reads SNHLY; CDR2 reads FYNNEI. CDR3 length: 17 amino acids. The ends were cut back, 2 bases at V and 0 bases at J, with 13 bases in the middle. The CDR3 region is CASSESGVGATNEKLFF. The CDR3 DNA follows: TGTGCCAGCAGTGAATCAGGGGTCGGCGCAACTAATGAAAAACTGTTTTTT.

This chain connects TRBV21-1 to TRBJ2-2; the table's D call, TRBD2, was not checked against the DNA. TRBV21-1 is deemed a pseudogene. This CDR3 has 17 amino acids. This chain's CDR3 is CASSKAQGGWSTGELFF. In nucleotides, the CDR3 is TGTGCCAGCAGCAAAGCGCAAGGAGGGTGGAGCACCGGGGAGCTGTTTTTT.

The chain's CDR3 is CASRGVREKLFF. The CDR3 nucleotides are TGTGCCAGCAGAGGGGTCAGGGAAAAACTGTTTTTT. V is TRBV21-1 and J is TRBJ1-4; the table's D call TRBD1 went unverified against the DNA. TRBV21-1 is a documented pseudogene. The CDR3 length is 12 residues.

This clone was seen a single time. The rearrangement joins TRBV7-2 to TRBJ2-7; D possibly corresponds to TRBD2 (6 bases). The CDR3 runs 14 residues. From germline, CDR1 is SGHTA and CDR2 FQGNSA. The ends were cut back, 3 bases at V and 0 bases at J, with 9 bases in the middle. The DNA for the CDR3 is TGTGCCAGCAGCTTTGGGGACTTCTCCTACGAGCAGTACTTC. Translating gives CASSFGDFSYEQYF.

This clone has just a few counts. The gene calls are TRBV7-6 and TRBJ2-7, with D possibly TRBD1 on 6 matching bases. CDR1 and CDR2 (germline): SGHVS, FNYEAQ. The CDR3 loop spans 13 amino acids. V gave up 1 base and J gave up 5 bases, with 9 bases separating them. The CDR3 is CASSLDRADEQYF. The CDR3 nucleotides read TGTGCCAGCAGCTTAGACAGGGCGGACGAGCAGTACTTC. The variable domain in full, completed from reference TRBV7-6 and TRBJ2-7, reads GAGVSQSPRYKVTKRGQDVALRCDPISGHVSLYWYRQALGQGPEFLTYFNYEAQQDKSGLPNDRFSAERPEGSISTLTIQRTEQRDSAMYRCASSLDRADEQYFGPGTRLTVT.